This TCR beta chain was captured by sequencing in a study of regulatory T cells in long-lasting Graves disease (dated by TCRdb to 2020 to 2023). Some background on the complete study: In the newly diagnosed Graves' disease group, patients had been taking antithyroid drugs for less than 3 months. Patients with persistent Graves' disease were compared with patients with newly diagnosed Graves' disease using TCR sequencing and RNA sequencing of peripheral blood. The study was registered as a clinical trial and conducted in China. A total of roughly 35 samples underwent TCR sequencing: about 13 from persistent and some 20 from newly diagnosed Graves' disease patients. Overall study results and their limits: Persistent Graves' disease patients showed lower TCR Shannon entropy and fewer highly expanded clones than newly diagnosed patients, suggesting clonal expansion. As a limitation, the authors acknowledged that the small sample size may reduce accuracy. TRBV28, TRBJ1-2 and TRBJ2-5 were preferentially used in persistent disease, while TRBV20-1 and TRBJ2-1 were favored in newly diagnosed disease. Sequencing and analysis were restricted to the TCR beta chain. The study examined only peripheral blood because the primary lesion, thyroid tissue, could not be accessed. Patients with persistent disease shared more public clonotypes (about 2,500) than newly diagnosed patients did (approximately 990).

This clonotype has a handful of counts. Its antigen remains unidentified. Base qualities are missing; no much larger clone stands one base away. Trimming at the junction amounts to 3 bases on V and 6 bases on J, and the germline ends lie 18 bases apart. The CDR3, from cysteine to phenylalanine, totals 17 residues. Just CDR3 DNA is preserved here, 51 bases in frame from base 1. The germline V gene (reference sequence) supplies CDR1 SEHNR and CDR2 FQNEAQ. The intended sense of this specimen's time point label: newly diagnosed GD, antithyroid drugs for less than 3 months. For both TCR sequencing and RNA sequencing, RNA was extracted from PBMCs using TRIzol. The diagnosis of Graves' disease was made according to American Thyroid Association guidelines. Patients were recruited from an endocrinology department in Xi'an, China. Each patient gave 9 to 10 milliliters of peripheral blood, collected in an EDTA anticoagulant tube. PBMCs were isolated by Ficoll Paque Plus density gradient separation without further T cell sorting. An Agilent 2100 Bioanalyzer and agarose gel were used to check RNA quality, while a NanoDrop 2000 measured RNA concentration.

Preparation of the library involved multiplex PCR. The sample was run on an Illumina HiSeq 4000. CDR3 regions were amplified by Arm-PCR with iRepertoire HTBI primers to construct TCR beta libraries. Before sequencing, the PCR products went through gel purification. The study's processing was this. Gene usage analysis of CDR3 amino acid clonotypes relied on the 55 to 80 TRBV and 15 or so TRBJ segments identified across samples. Filtered high-quality paired reads were merged into contigs using COPE and FqMerger. BLAST was used to align contigs to IMGT TRBV, TRBD and TRBJ reference genes, with CDR3 defined following IMGT. Any clonotype with a frequency above 0.1% was counted as a highly expanded clone. Shannon entropy was used to measure repertoire diversity, and the Gini coefficient was used to measure V-J evenness. A clonotype was considered public if more than one individual shared it. TCRdb reprocessing: public reads trimmed at Q25 with fastp, clones called with MiXCR, in-frame beta chains kept. Identical CDR3 protein sequences are pooled into one entry, listed with their most common genes and DNA. TCRdb's processing, not the authors', yielded these V and J calls. The sample includes a few hundred thousand distinct CDR3 sequences, with roughly a fifth observed a single time. The ten largest clonotypes hold about 11% of the sample.

These same data were also listed under a study on T cells in Graves' hyperthyroidism and ophthalmopathy. The second investigation adds: A patient counted as having stable Graves' hyperthyroidism if no progression to ophthalmopathy occurred over 18 months of follow-up. Hyperthyroidism patients were newly diagnosed, had a disease duration of under 2 months, and were aged 18 to 65 years. Any patient with an uncontrolled infection, another autoimmune disease, pregnancy or lactation was excluded. Clinical symptoms, serum thyroxine and TRAb, thyroid ultrasound, and orbital computed tomography formed the basis for the diagnoses. For the first round of RT-PCR on the TCR CDR3, the HTBI primer set was used together with the Qiagen OneStep RT-PCR kit. Most expanded thyroid clonotypes (frequency above 0.001) were also detected in blood, suggesting blood repertoires may reflect thyroid immune responses. A 13 V-J signature model separated ophthalmopathy from stable hyperthyroidism, with 87.88% sensitivity and 81.08% specificity in cross-validation and 80%/75% in testing. During validation, the model predicted progression to ophthalmopathy a median of approximately 7 months ahead of onset, with more than 60% sensitivity and under 85% specificity. To identify distinguishing TCR V-J signatures, a discovery cohort of about a hundred patients was used, comprising 43 with Graves' ophthalmopathy and under 60 with stable Graves' hyperthyroidism. Prospective prediction of ophthalmopathy was tested in an independent validation cohort consisting of fewer than 20 hyperthyroidism patients and 15 to 17 patients who later progressed to ophthalmopathy. The 95 to 100 discovery patients were randomly split 7:3 into training and test sets. In addition, the study compared T-cell repertoires in thyroid tissue and in blood from several Graves' hyperthyroidism patients. Following sampling, methimazole starting at 30 mg daily was given to hyperthyroidism patients, and high-dose intravenous methylprednisolone was given to ophthalmopathy patients. The libraries were constructed in a second round of multiplex PCR and then size-selected and purified. The libraries were sequenced on an Illumina HiSeq2000 using paired-end 100 bp reads. SOAPnuke was used to process the raw data, throwing out any read that contained adapters or uncalled bases, had a mean Phred below 15, or lacked an exact constant-primer or identifier match. High-quality paired reads were merged using COPE v1.2.5, and each unique nucleotide sequence was defined as a clonotype. Clonotypes were aligned to IMGT TRBV, TRBD and TRBJ reference segments using MiTCR v1.1. Analysis was restricted to V-J combinations with a frequency above 0.0001, which covered 98% to 99.2% of repertoires. The TCS score was defined as the ratio of F50 (clonal expansion) to E x V (chaos), calculated using BLOSUM62-based TCRdist between CDR3 peptides within each V-J. Welch's t-statistics and random forest reduced 514 V-J features to 10 to 15, which were used in a naive Bayes classifier (R e1071). Sample size was not statistically predetermined, and investigators were not blinded to group allocation. TCR Vbeta CDR3 sequencing of 120 to 150 peripheral blood samples (under 45 ophthalmopathy, under 80 hyperthyroidism and approximately 17 progressor patients) is reported in the paper.

The sequence is built from TRBV7-9 and TRBJ1-6, and TRBD1 may be the D gene, going by 5 matching bases. The TCR was taken from a woman aged 25 to 39 with Graves disease. Donor details come from another sample of the same person, matched by shared clones. The source was peripheral blood mononuclear cells (PBMCs), collected at new diagnosis, from a patient treated with antithyroid drugs. The CDR3: CASSLVFGDGRNSPLHF. DNA sequence: TGTGCCAGCAGCTTGGTGTTCGGGGACGGTCGTAATTCACCCCTCCACTTT. The CDR3, completed at both ends by the reference TRBV7-9 and TRBJ1-6 genes, gives the full variable domain DTGVSQNPRHKITKRGQNVTFRCDPISEHNRLYWYRQTLGQGPEFLTYFQNEAQLEKSRLLSDRFSAERPKGSFSTLEIQRTEQGDSAMYLCASSLVFGDGRNSPLHFGNGTRLTVT.